This TCR beta chain was profiled in a study of T cells in narcolepsy. Germline V CDR1 and CDR2: MNHNS, SASEGT. V dropped 0 bases and J dropped 8; count of bases not matched to a gene: 5. CDR3 length equals 16 residues. The repertoire was sequenced with immunoSEQ multiplex PCR; TCRdb's copy has only in-frame clones and lacks some. This sample has tens of thousands of clones, with more than 70% found just once. On this clone: As yet, its antigen is unknown.

Study findings and constraints: Reportedly, autoreactive clonotypes were serially detected in patients' blood but not controls'. Comparing one patient's CSF and blood CD4+ clonotypes highlighted HCRT- and TRIB2-specific autoreactive clonotypes. Some memory CD4+ repertoires had no autoreactive clone sequences.

This sequence joins TRBV6-1 and TRBJ1-6; TRBD1 aligns across 9 bases. The sequenced sample consisted of CD45RA- memory CD4+ T cells from PBMCs. The sequence was obtained from a human donor with narcolepsy. The CDR3 region has the DNA TGTGCCAGCAGTGAAGCAGGACAGGGGATCGATTCACCCCTCCACTTT. This translates into CASSEAGQGIDSPLHF.